The 22 T cell receptor beta chains given below trace back to one sample, sequenced in a study of blood T cell repertoires in COVID-19. Using immunoSEQ multiplex PCR, the repertoire was profiled, and TCRdb retains in-frame clones only, with some absent. The sample lists 70,000 or so clones, 65% to 90% occurring once. The sample taken for sequencing was peripheral blood. These receptors all stem from an elderly man with acute or convalescent COVID-19.

The chain is built from TRBV12-3 or TRBV12-4 and TRBJ2-5; TRBD2 is a possible D gene (6 bases). The germline V and J ends were trimmed by 1 base and 5 bases, with 8 bases remaining between them. The CDR3 runs 13 residues. CDR3 DNA: TGTGCCAGCAGTTTAGTCGGAGGGGAGACCCAGTACTTC. Translated: CASSLVGGETQYF.

The rearrangement links TRBV28 to TRBJ2-7, with D possibly TRBD2 on 6 matching bases. This CDR3 spans 15 amino acids. Trimming removed 2 bases from V and 2 bases from J, with 13 bases in between. Germline V gene data show CDR1 as MDHEN and CDR2 as SYDVKM. CDR3 sequence: CASSLGTWGAYEQYF. In DNA form, the CDR3 reads TGTGCCAGCAGTTTAGGGACGTGGGGGGCCTACGAGCAGTACTTC.

This clone was observed a handful of times. The rearrangement links TRBV19 to TRBJ2-2, with 7 bases lining up with TRBD1. Germline CDR1 is LNHDA and CDR2 is SQIVND (reference sequence). Trimming cost V 0 bases and J 3 bases; bases outside gene matches: 1. This CDR3 spans 15 amino acids. This chain's CDR3 is CASSIEDRYTGELFF. Written as DNA, the CDR3 is TGTGCCAGTAGTATAGAGGACAGGTACACCGGGGAGCTGTTTTTT.

J is TRBJ2-1 and V is TRBV9; the D is unclear. The CDR3 has 16 amino acids. Trimming took 4 bases from V and 0 from J, leaving 14 bases between them. Germline V gives CDR1 SGDLS, CDR2 YYNGEE. CDR3 DNA: TGTGCCAGCAGCCCTCGTACGTCGGGCTCCTACAATGAGCAGTTCTTC. Protein: CASSPRTSGSYNEQFF. Filled out from reference TRBV9 and TRBJ2-1, the complete variable domain reads DSGVTQTPKHLITATGQRVTLRCSPRSGDLSVYWYQQSLDQGLQFLIQYYNGEERAKGNILERFSAQQFPDLHSELNLSSLELGDSALYFCASSPRTSGSYNEQFFGPGTRLTVL.

V and J are TRBV6-5 and TRBJ1-5; D is unresolved. V was clipped by 5 bases and J by 2 bases, with 4 bases between them. The CDR3 extends over 12 amino acids. From germline, CDR1 is MNHEY and CDR2 SVGAGI. For the CDR3, the DNA is TGTGCCAGCAGTACGGGCAATCAGCCCCAGCATTTT. Amino acid sequence: CASSTGNQPQHF.

This rearrangement joins TRBV24-1 to TRBJ1-2, with D tentatively TRBD1 (6 bases). The V and J ends lost 4 bases and 0 bases respectively, with 20 bases between them. This CDR3 region has 18 residues. The germline CDR1 and CDR2 sequences are KGHDR and SFDVKD. Here the CDR3 DNA reads TGTGCCACCAGTGACCCCTGGCCTCGAAAGGGGGCTAACTATGGCTACACCTTC. As protein: CATSDPWPRKGANYGYTF.

This chain links TRBV6-5 with TRBJ1-3; 9 bases agree with TRBD1. CDR1 is MNHEY, CDR2 SVGAGI, per germline. CDR3 length: 15 amino acids. V lost 2 bases, J lost 6 bases, and 5 bases stayed unmatched. For the CDR3, the DNA is TGTGCCAGCAGTTACCGTCGACAGGGGGTAAACACCATATATTTT. It is translated as CASSYRRQGVNTIYF.

This chain links TRBV7-2 with TRBJ2-7; tentative D call: TRBD2 (6 bases). Germline V gene lookup returns CDR1 SGHTA and CDR2 FQGNSA. The CDR3 loop spans 15 amino acids. Trimming left V 1 base short and J 0 bases short, with 10 bases between. CDR3 in DNA: TGTGCCAGCAGCTTAGGGGGGAGGCTCTCCTACGAGCAGTACTTC. This translates into CASSLGGRLSYEQYF.

The chain has TRBV6-5 and TRBJ1-1; possibly TRBD1 for D (5 bases). Between the trimmed V and J ends, which lost 0 bases and 1 base, there was a span of 9 bases. The germline V gene has CDR1 MNHEY and CDR2 SVGAGI. CDR3 length: 15 amino acids. In DNA form, the CDR3 reads TGTGCCAGCAGTTACTCGGGGCTGGGGAACACTGAAGCTTTCTTT. This codes for CASSYSGLGNTEAFF.

V usage is TRBV18 and J usage is TRBJ1-2; D not certain. The CDR3 runs 13 residues. Trimming pared 3 bases from V and 8 bases from J, leaving 13 bases between. Germline V gene lookup returns CDR1 KGHSH and CDR2 LQKENI. The CDR3 coding sequence is TGTGCCAGCTCACCGCAAGAGAGAAAAGGCTACACCTTC. Translating it yields CASSPQERKGYTF.

This rearrangement joins TRBV12-3 or TRBV12-4 to TRBJ1-2; 7 nucleotides line up with TRBD1. J gave up 3 bases and V 4 bases, and 2 bases lay outside the gene matches. The CDR3 has 13 amino acids. This chain's CDR3 is CASSSQGYYGYTF. In DNA form, the CDR3 reads TGTGCCAGCAGTTCACAGGGGTACTATGGCTACACCTTC.

The V call is TRBV12-3 or TRBV12-4, the J call TRBJ1-1; D call uncertain. Trimming removed 3 bases from V and 6 bases from J, with 11 bases in between. The CDR3 runs 13 residues. CDR3 protein: CASSLWGDSEAFF. As DNA, the CDR3 is TGTGCCAGCAGTTTGTGGGGAGATTCTGAAGCTTTCTTT.

The V call is TRBV9, the J call TRBJ2-7; D perhaps matches TRBD2 (5 bases). This CDR3 contains 14 residues. Trimming left V 4 bases short and J 3 bases short, with 14 bases between. Per germline, CDR1 SGDLS and CDR2 YYNGEE. The CDR3 DNA reads as TGTGCCAGCAGCTCTCAGCTAGAGGGCTACGAGCAGTACTTC. Its protein product is CASSSQLEGYEQYF. Using reference TRBV9 and TRBJ2-7 for the parts outside the CDR3, the full variable domain is DSGVTQTPKHLITATGQRVTLRCSPRSGDLSVYWYQQSLDQGLQFLIQYYNGEERAKGNILERFSAQQFPDLHSELNLSSLELGDSALYFCASSSQLEGYEQYFGPGTRLTVT.

The chain recombines TRBV19 with TRBJ2-5; 7 positions agree with TRBD2. With 3 bases clipped from V and 5 bases from J, the junction kept 9 bases outside the gene matches. CDR3 size: 15 residues. Germline lookup yields CDR1 LNHDA and CDR2 SQIVND (reference sequence). This chain's CDR3 is CASSILGAGGETQYF. The CDR3 DNA reads TGTGCCAGTAGTATCCTCGGCGCCGGGGGGGAGACCCAGTACTTC.

The rearrangement links TRBV11-2 to TRBJ2-5, with TRBD2 matching over 14 bases. V trimming: 6 bases; J trimming: 3 bases; junction bases outside the gene matches: 9. Germline lookup yields CDR1 SGHAT and CDR2 FQNNGV. This CDR3 is 17 amino acids long. DNA for the CDR3: TGTGCCAGCAGATACGGGACTAGCGGGGGCAGGGAAGAGACCCAGTACTTC. Translating gives CASRYGTSGGREETQYF.

V and J are TRBV30 and TRBJ1-1; D may be TRBD1 (5 bases). In germline, CDR1 is GTSNPN, CDR2 SVGIG (reference sequence). V gave up 2 bases and J gave up 2 bases, with 12 bases separating them. The CDR3 is 14 amino acids. CDR3 nucleotides: TGTGCCTGGAGTTCAGGGATATTCAACACTGAAGCTTTCTTT. It encodes CAWSSGIFNTEAFF.

The chain employs TRBV7-9 and TRBJ1-3, with a tentative D call TRBD1 (6 bases). V was clipped by 5 bases and J by 0 bases, with 11 bases between them. Germline V CDR1 and CDR2: SEHNR, FQNEAQ (reference sequence). CDR3 size: 15 residues. Here the CDR3 reads CASSRGGGSGNTIYF. The CDR3 nucleotides are TGTGCCAGCAGCCGGGGAGGGGGCTCTGGAAACACCATATATTTT.

This rearrangement joins TRBV24-1 to TRBJ2-5, with D perhaps matching TRBD2 (5 bases). CDR1 and CDR2 from the germline V gene are KGHDR and SFDVKD. The CDR3 consists of 16 residues. Deletions cut 6 bases from V and 0 bases from J, with 16 bases between. CDR3 sequence (DNA): TGTGCCACCAGTTCAAGCGGCCAGAGCCACCAAGAGACCCAGTACTTC. As protein: CATSSSGQSHQETQYF.

The chain is built from TRBV7-2 and TRBJ1-2; a possible D gene is TRBD1 (5 bases). The CDR3 has 13 amino acids. Germline assignment: CDR1 SGHTA and CDR2 FQGNSA. The V end was cut by 4 bases, the J end by 3 bases, with 9 bases between. The CDR3: CASSSDSYYGYTF. The CDR3 nucleotides read TGTGCCAGCAGCTCAGACAGTTACTATGGCTACACCTTC.

V gene TRBV11-3 combines with J gene TRBJ1-1; 7 bases are a match to TRBD1. Unmatched junction bases numbered 8, after V lost 5 bases and J lost 5 bases. This CDR3 comprises 14 residues. The germline gives CDR1 SGHNT, CDR2 YENEEA. This CDR3 reads CASSGAGGGTEAFF. Written as DNA, the CDR3 is TGTGCCAGCAGCGGGGCAGGGGGTGGGACTGAAGCTTTCTTT.

The rearrangement uses TRBV6-5 and TRBJ1-5; D remains ambiguous. The V end lost 6 bases, the J end lost 2 bases, and 14 bases lay between the germline ends. The CDR3 consists of 15 residues. Germline V gene data show CDR1 as MNHEY and CDR2 as SVGAGI. The DNA for the CDR3 is TGTGCCAGCAGCCCCTTCCTACGAGGCAATCAGCCCCAGCATTTT. Translation: CASSPFLRGNQPQHF.

The chain is built from TRBV7-2 and TRBJ1-1, with 7 bases fitting TRBD1. The CDR3 length is 13 residues. The ends lost 3 bases at V and 4 bases at J; junction bases unmatched: 2. Germline V gene sequence: CDR1 SGHTA, CDR2 FQGNSA. Written as DNA, the CDR3 is TGTGCCAGCAGCTTCGACAGGGTCACTGAAGCTTTCTTT. Encoded protein: CASSFDRVTEAFF.